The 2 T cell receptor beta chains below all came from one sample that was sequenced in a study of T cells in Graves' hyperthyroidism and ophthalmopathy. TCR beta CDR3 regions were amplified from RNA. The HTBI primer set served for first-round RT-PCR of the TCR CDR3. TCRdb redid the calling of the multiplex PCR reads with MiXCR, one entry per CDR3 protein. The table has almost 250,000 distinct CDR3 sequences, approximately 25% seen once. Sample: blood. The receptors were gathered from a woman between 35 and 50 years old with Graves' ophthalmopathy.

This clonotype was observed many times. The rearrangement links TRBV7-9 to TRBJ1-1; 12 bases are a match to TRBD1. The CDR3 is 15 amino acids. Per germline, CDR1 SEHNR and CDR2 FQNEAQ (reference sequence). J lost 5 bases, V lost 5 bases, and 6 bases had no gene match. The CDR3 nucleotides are TGTGCCAGCAGCCTAGGGGACAGGGGGCGGACTGAAGCTTTCTTT. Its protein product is CASSLGDRGRTEAFF.

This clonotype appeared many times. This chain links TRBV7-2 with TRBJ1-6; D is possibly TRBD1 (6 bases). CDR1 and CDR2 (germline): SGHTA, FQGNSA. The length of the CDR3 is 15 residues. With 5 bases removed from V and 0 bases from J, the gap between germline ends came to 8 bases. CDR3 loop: CASSPDSSYNSPLHF. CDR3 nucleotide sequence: TGTGCCAGCAGCCCGGACAGCTCCTATAATTCACCCCTCCACTTT.